Listed below are T cell receptor beta chains from one sample, sequenced in a study of T cells in Graves' hyperthyroidism and ophthalmopathy. One entry per CDR3 protein results from TCRdb running MiXCR on the multiplex PCR reads. The sample lists roughly 740,000 distinct CDR3 sequences; about a sixth were seen once. Sequenced input: blood. The receptors were gathered from a man aged 18 to 30 with Graves' hyperthyroidism. Both conserved end residues are part of each CDR3. The order of the fields is clone size, J gene, D gene, V gene, CDR3 DNA, CDR3 protein. The D gene is left open where the match is weak. Size is stated for part of the rows, as once, few or many counts, or as a class when the clone is expanded.

.	TRBJ2-2	TRBD2	TRBV4-2	TGTGCCAGCAGCCAGGCGCCTCTAGCGGGAGGTATCGGGGAGCTGTTTTTT	CASSQAPLAGGIGELFF
.	TRBJ2-2	TRBD2	TRBV9	TGTGCCAGCAGCGTTGGGCGGGAGAGGTATACCGGGGAGCTGTTTTTT	CASSVGRERYTGELFF
many	TRBJ2-1	.	TRBV11-3	TGTGCCAGCAGCAGGAGGGAGGATACCAATGAGCAGTTCTTC	CASSRREDTNEQFF
few	TRBJ2-7	TRBD2	TRBV10-3	TGTGCCATCAGTGATATTGGCGGGAGCGCCTACGAGCAGTACTTC	CAISDIGGSAYEQYF
many	TRBJ1-2	.	TRBV9	TGTGCCAGCAGCCCCAAGGGGCAGGGAGCCTATGGCTACACCTTC	CASSPKGQGAYGYTF
.	TRBJ2-7	TRBD1	TRBV5-1	TGCGCCAGCAAAAACGGGGACAGGGGGCACGAGCAGTACTTC	CASKNGDRGHEQYF
many	TRBJ2-5	.	TRBV10-1	TGCGCCAGCAGTGAGACCTTCGAGACCCAGTACTTC	CASSETFETQYF
many	TRBJ2-7	TRBD2	TRBV5-1	TGCGCCAGCAGCTTACTAGCGGGAGAGGAGCAGTACTTC	CASSLLAGEEQYF
many	TRBJ2-7	.	TRBV7-8	TGTGCCAGCACTGGAGGTACAGGACCCTACGAGCAGTACTTC	CASTGGTGPYEQYF
.	TRBJ2-2	TRBD1	TRBV15	TGTGCCACCAGCAAGACAGGGGACACCGGGGAGCTGTTTTTT	CATSKTGDTGELFF
many	TRBJ2-5	.	TRBV28	TGTGCCAGCACCAGGCAGGTCAACCAAGAGACCCAGTACTTC	CASTRQVNQETQYF
few	TRBJ2-7	.	TRBV30	TGTGCCTGGAGTATGGCAGGGAACTCCTACGAGCAGTACTTC	CAWSMAGNSYEQYF
many	TRBJ2-3	TRBD2	TRBV2	TGTGCCAGCATCAAGCGGGAGGAAGATACGCAGTATTTT	CASIKREEDTQYF
many	TRBJ2-7	.	TRBV19	TGTGCCAGTAGTATAAAGGGGATCTCCTACGAGCAGTACTTC	CASSIKGISYEQYF
many	TRBJ1-1	.	TRBV7-3	TGTGCCAGCAGCTTCCTTCCAGGGGAGCACACTGAAGCTTTCTTT	CASSFLPGEHTEAFF
many	TRBJ2-1	TRBD2	TRBV2	TGTGCCAGCAGTGGTAGCGGGAGCTCCTACAATGAGCAGTTCTTC	CASSGSGSSYNEQFF
many	TRBJ1-5	.	TRBV28	TGTGCCAGCAGTTTATGGTTTGGCAGGGGAGGCAATCAGCCCCAGCATTTT	CASSLWFGRGGNQPQHF
many	TRBJ1-2	.	TRBV7-2	TGTGCCAGCAGCCCTACCCTGGGACTGAACTATGGCTACACCTTC	CASSPTLGLNYGYTF
few	TRBJ1-2	.	TRBV27	TGTGCCAGCAGCCTAAGCCCTACAGGGACCTATGGCTACACCTTC	CASSLSPTGTYGYTF
many	TRBJ2-3	.	TRBV12-3/TRBV12-4	TGTGCCAGCAGTGCGCCACAGCGCACAGATACGCAGTATTTT	CASSAPQRTDTQYF
many	TRBJ2-3	TRBD2	TRBV12-3/TRBV12-4	TGTGCCAGCAGTTTCTGGCGGGAGGGCCAGAGAGATACGCAGTATTTT	CASSFWREGQRDTQYF
many	TRBJ2-1	TRBD2	TRBV28	TGTGCCAGCAGTTTTGGCGGAGCGGGAGGGAAGAATGAGCAGTTCTTC	CASSFGGAGGKNEQFF
many	TRBJ2-1	TRBD2	TRBV29-1	TGCAGCGTAGGACTAGCGGGATCCACCTACAATGAGCAGTTCTTC	CSVGLAGSTYNEQFF
few	TRBJ1-5	.	TRBV9	TGTGCCAGCAGCGTTGGGGGGTACAATCAGCCCCAGCATTTT	CASSVGGYNQPQHF
.	TRBJ1-5	TRBD1	TRBV6-2/TRBV6-3	TGTGCCAGCAGGGTACATGCCGACAGGGGCTACGGGAGGGATAGCAATCAGCCCCAGCATTTT	CASRVHADRGYGRDSNQPQHF
few	TRBJ1-1	TRBD1	TRBV28	TGTGCCAGCAGTCCACAAAGAATCGGGACAGGGGATTGGAACACTGAAGCTTTCTTT	CASSPQRIGTGDWNTEAFF
few	TRBJ1-1	.	TRBV10-3	TGTGCCATCAGGGCAGGGGCGTTCTCGAACACTGAAGCTTTCTTT	CAIRAGAFSNTEAFF
many	TRBJ1-1	.	TRBV20-1	TGCAGTGCTAGTCGGCAGGGACTGAACACTGAAGCTTTCTTT	CSASRQGLNTEAFF
few	TRBJ1-4	.	TRBV20-1	TGCAGTGCTATCACACCCGCGGGGGGTGAAAAACTGTTTTTT	CSAITPAGGEKLFF
.	TRBJ2-7	.	TRBV12-3/TRBV12-4	TGTGCCAGCAGTTTACAGGGACTCTACGAGCAGTACTTC	CASSLQGLYEQYF
few	TRBJ2-3	.	TRBV11-1	TGTGCCAGCAGCGGACGGACCCGGTTGGATACGCAGTATTTT	CASSGRTRLDTQYF
.	TRBJ2-7	TRBD2	TRBV20-1	TGCAGTGCTAGCCCGTCAGCGGGAGGCTCCTACGAGCAGTACTTC	CSASPSAGGSYEQYF
.	TRBJ2-7	TRBD2	TRBV3-1	TGTGCCAGCAGCCAAGCGCGGACTAGCGGGAACTACGAGCAGTACTTC	CASSQARTSGNYEQYF
few	TRBJ1-5	.	TRBV19	TGTGCCAGTAGTATAGGGCAGGCAGCTCCCCAGCATTTT	CASSIGQAAPQHF
many	TRBJ2-3	TRBD2	TRBV5-1	TGCGCCAGCAGCTCCGGACTAGCGGGAGTGAGCACAGATACGCAGTATTTT	CASSSGLAGVSTDTQYF
.	TRBJ2-2	TRBD1	TRBV7-2	TGTGCCAGCAGAGGAACAGGGGGCTCGGGGGAGCTGTTTTTT	CASRGTGGSGELFF
many	TRBJ1-1	.	TRBV7-2	TGTGCCAGCAGCCTGGGACAAGGCACTGAAGCTTTCTTT	CASSLGQGTEAFF
many	TRBJ2-1	TRBD1	TRBV28	TGTGCCAGCAGTTTGGGACAGGGTATTGGGTATGAGCAGTTCTTC	CASSLGQGIGYEQFF
few	TRBJ2-5	TRBD2	TRBV27	TGTGCCAGCGGCTATATAGCGGGAATGAAAGAGACCCAGTACTTC	CASGYIAGMKETQYF
many	TRBJ2-7	TRBD1	TRBV28	TGTGCCAGCACCAATGACAGGGGGCGTTACGAGCAGTACTTC	CASTNDRGRYEQYF
many	TRBJ2-7	.	TRBV30	TGTGCCTGGAGCCCCGGGGTCTACGAGCAGTACTTC	CAWSPGVYEQYF
few	TRBJ2-2	.	TRBV5-1	TGCGCCAGCCGCTTTGGGGCGGAGGGAACCGGGGAGCTGTTTTTT	CASRFGAEGTGELFF
few	TRBJ2-1	.	TRBV20-1	TGCAGTGCCTCAGGGACCCTTCCCTACGAGCAGTTCTTC	CSASGTLPYEQFF
few	TRBJ2-5	.	TRBV29-1	TGCAGCGTTGGGGCCGGGAGTAGCGGAAAGGAAGAGACCCAGTACTTC	CSVGAGSSGKEETQYF
.	TRBJ2-3	TRBD2	TRBV7-9	TGTGCCAGCAGCAGCATCGGACTAGCGGTGGGACGAAGGGATACGCAGTATTTT	CASSSIGLAVGRRDTQYF
few	TRBJ2-7	TRBD2	TRBV7-9	TGTGCCAGCAGCCCCCGGGGGGGGCGGGAGTCGTACGAGCAGTACTTC	CASSPRGGRESYEQYF
.	TRBJ2-5	.	TRBV12-3/TRBV12-4	TGTGCCAGCAGTCTGACCGGGGCTGTTGAGACCCAGTACTTC	CASSLTGAVETQYF
few	TRBJ2-1	TRBD1	TRBV7-9	TGTGCCAGCAGCTTAAGGGACAGGGGGCATGAGCAGTTCTTC	CASSLRDRGHEQFF
many	TRBJ2-3	.	TRBV28	TGTGCCAGCACAATGTCGGGGAAATACCACACAGATACGCAGTATTTT	CASTMSGKYHTDTQYF